What follows is one T cell receptor (beta chain) and its context. The data were obtained in a study of control samples from healthy donors and cancer patients. Sequencing was performed with immunoSEQ multiplex PCR; in TCRdb, only in-frame clones are kept and a portion is missing. In the table there are fewer than 130,000 clones, roughly 90% of which are singletons. Specimen: PBMCs. The clonotype was recovered from a woman aged 55-70 years with lung cancer.

DNA of the CDR3: TGTGCCAGCCACCTGGGACAAATTTGGTATGGCTACACCTTC. This translates into CASHLGQIWYGYTF. V usage is TRBV6-5 and J usage is TRBJ1-2; TRBD1 might be the D (6 bases). Looked up from germline, CDR1 is MNHEY and CDR2 is SVGAGI. The CDR3 loop spans 14 amino acids. The V gene lost 8 bases and the J gene lost 5 bases, with 18 bases spanning the gap.